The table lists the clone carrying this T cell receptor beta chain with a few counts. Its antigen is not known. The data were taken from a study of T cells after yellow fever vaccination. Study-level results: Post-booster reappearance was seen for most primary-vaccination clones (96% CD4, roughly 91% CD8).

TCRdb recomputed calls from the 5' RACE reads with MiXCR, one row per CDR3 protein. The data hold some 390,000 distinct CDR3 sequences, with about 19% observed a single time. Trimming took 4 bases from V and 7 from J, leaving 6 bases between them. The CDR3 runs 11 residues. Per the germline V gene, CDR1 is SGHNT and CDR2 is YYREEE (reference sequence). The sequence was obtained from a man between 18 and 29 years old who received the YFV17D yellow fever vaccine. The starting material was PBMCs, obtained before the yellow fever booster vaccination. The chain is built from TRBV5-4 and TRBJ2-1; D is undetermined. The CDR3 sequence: CASSDANEQFF. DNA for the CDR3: TGTGCCAGCAGCGACGCAAATGAGCAGTTCTTC. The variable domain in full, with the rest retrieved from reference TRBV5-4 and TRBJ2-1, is ETGVTQSPTHLIKTRGQQVTLRCSSQSGHNTVSWYQQALGQGPQFIFQYYREEENGRGNFPPRFSGLQFPNYSSELNVNALELDDSALYLCASSDANEQFFGPGTRLTVL.